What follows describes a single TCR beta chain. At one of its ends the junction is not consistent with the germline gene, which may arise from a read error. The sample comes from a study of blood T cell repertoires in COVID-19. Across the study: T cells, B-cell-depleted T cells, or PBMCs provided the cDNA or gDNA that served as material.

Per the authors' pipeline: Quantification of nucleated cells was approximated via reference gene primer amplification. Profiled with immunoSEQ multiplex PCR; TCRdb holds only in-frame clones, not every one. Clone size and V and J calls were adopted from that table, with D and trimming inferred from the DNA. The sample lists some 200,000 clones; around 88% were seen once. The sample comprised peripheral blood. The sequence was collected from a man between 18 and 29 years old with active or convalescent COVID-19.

CDR3 sequence reads: CARPRGLF. The CDR3 nucleotides read TGTGCCAGACCCCGGGGTCTATTT. The chain has TRBV10-3 and TRBJ1-4, with D unclear. This CDR3 is built from 8 residues. Germline V CDR1 and CDR2: ENHRY, SYGVKD.